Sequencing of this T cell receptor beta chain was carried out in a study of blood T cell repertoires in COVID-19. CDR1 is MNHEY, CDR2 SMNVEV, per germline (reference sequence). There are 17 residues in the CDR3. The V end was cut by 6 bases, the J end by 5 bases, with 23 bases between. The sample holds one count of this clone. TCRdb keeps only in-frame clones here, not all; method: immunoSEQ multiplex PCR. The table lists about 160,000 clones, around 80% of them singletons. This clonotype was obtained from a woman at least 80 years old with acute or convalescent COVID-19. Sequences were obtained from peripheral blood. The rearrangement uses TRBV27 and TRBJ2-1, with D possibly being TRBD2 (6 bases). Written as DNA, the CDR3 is TGTGCCAGCAGCCCATTACTTGGAGGGGAGAGTAACAATGAGCAGTTCTTC. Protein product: CASSPLLGGESNNEQFF.